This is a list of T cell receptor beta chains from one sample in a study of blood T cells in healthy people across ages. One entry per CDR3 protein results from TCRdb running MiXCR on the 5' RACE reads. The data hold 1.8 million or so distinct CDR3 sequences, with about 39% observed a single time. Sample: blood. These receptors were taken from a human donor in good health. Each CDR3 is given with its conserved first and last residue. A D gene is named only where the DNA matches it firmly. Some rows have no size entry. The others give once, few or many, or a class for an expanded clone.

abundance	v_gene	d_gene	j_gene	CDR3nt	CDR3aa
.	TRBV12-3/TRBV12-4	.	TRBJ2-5	TGTGCCAGCAGTTCCTCGACAGCCTTTCGAGGGGAAACCCAGTACTTC	CASSSSTAFRGETQYF
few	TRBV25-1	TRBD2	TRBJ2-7	TGTGCCAGCAGTGACCCTCGGGGGGGCGAGCAGTACTTC	CASSDPRGGEQYF
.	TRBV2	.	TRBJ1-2	TGTGCCAGCATAGGAACAGGTAGTGGCTACACCTTC	CASIGTGSGYTF
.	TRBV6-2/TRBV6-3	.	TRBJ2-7	TGTGCCAGCAGGGACGAGGGCTACGAGCAGTACTTC	CASRDEGYEQYF
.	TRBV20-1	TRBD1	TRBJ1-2	TGCAGTGCTAGAGGAGGACAGGGGTATTGGTTTAAGGATGGCTACACCTTC	CSARGGQGYWFKDGYTF
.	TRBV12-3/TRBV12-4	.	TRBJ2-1	TGTGCCAGCAGCCTCTCTGTCGATACAGGGAGTCTTAGTGAGCAGTTCTTC	CASSLSVDTGSLSEQFF
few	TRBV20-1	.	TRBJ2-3	TGCAGTGCTAGGCAGAGGTGGGGGTCACGCACAGATACGCAGTATTTT	CSARQRWGSRTDTQYF
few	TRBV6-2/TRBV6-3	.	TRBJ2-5	TGTGCCAGCTCAGACCAAGGGAGTGTGGAGACCCAGTACTTC	CASSDQGSVETQYF
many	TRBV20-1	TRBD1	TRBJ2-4	TGCAGTGCTTCTCGGACAGGGAACATTCAGTACTTC	CSASRTGNIQYF
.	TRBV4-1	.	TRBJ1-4	TGCGCCAGCAGCCAAGAGAGGGTTATAGGGGTGGGAAAACTGTTTTTT	CASSQERVIGVGKLFF